The rows below give T cell receptor beta chains drawn from one sample of a study of T cell repertoires in cytomegalovirus infection. TCRdb analysed the reads with MiXCR anew, one entry per CDR3 protein. The sample records about 5,500 distinct CDR3 sequences, 50% to 55% being singletons. These receptors lack a known antigen. The sequenced material came from PBMCs, sequenced either directly or after in vitro stimulation (not recorded which). The receptors stem from a human donor in good health (CMV status not recorded). Some clones in this sample may be carry-over from other donors' samples. The CDR3 runs from the conserved cysteine through the conserved F or W. Each record gives: clone size, D gene, V gene, J gene, CDR3 protein, CDR3 DNA. A D gene is named only where the DNA matches it firmly. Some rows have no size entry. The others give once, few or many, or a class for an expanded clone.

>.|.|TRBV12-3/TRBV12-4|TRBJ2-3
CASSPTDTQYF
TGTGCCAGCAGTCCCACAGATACGCAGTATTTT
>.|.|TRBV7-2|TRBJ2-5
CSSSLRGASWRPEGATQYF
TGTTCCAGCAGCTTAAGAGGAGCTAGTTGGAGACCCGAAGGGGCGACCCAGTACTTC
>few|.|TRBV6-1|TRBJ2-7
CASSHWGGGRTYEQYF
TGTGCCAGCAGCCACTGGGGGGGGGGCCGCACCTACGAGCAGTACTTC
>many|.|TRBV28|TRBJ2-7
CASSLFDYEQYF
TGTGCCAGCAGTTTATTCGACTACGAGCAGTACTTC
>many|TRBD2|TRBV7-9|TRBJ2-1
CASSPKTSGSNNEQFF
TGTGCCAGCAGCCCAAAAACTAGCGGGAGTAACAATGAGCAGTTCTTC
>few|.|TRBV7-8|TRBJ2-7
CASSVDTPGDEQYF
TGTGCCAGCAGCGTTGACACCCCTGGCGACGAGCAGTACTTC
>few|.|TRBV7-6|TRBJ2-3
CASSSRADTQYF
TGTGCCAGCAGCTCAAGGGCAGATACGCAGTATTTT
>.|TRBD1|TRBV6-1|TRBJ1-5
CASRMGQKNHPQPF
TGTGCCAGCAGAATGGGACAGAAGAATCATCCCCAGCCTTTT
>.|TRBD2|TRBV11-3|TRBJ2-3
CASSRGLAADTQYF
TGTGCCAGCAGTAGGGGACTAGCTGCAGATACGCAGTATTTT
>.|.|TRBV7-6|TRBJ1-5
CASSPETYSHPPQPF
TGTGCCAGCAGTCCAGAAACATACAGCCATCCGCCCCAGCCTTTT
>.|.|TRBV6-2/TRBV6-3|TRBJ1-1
CDSSYPEPNTEAFF
TGTGACAGCAGTTACCCAGAACCGAACACTGAAGCGTTCTTT
>.|.|TRBV30|TRBJ2-1
CAWSEDYLNEQFF
TGTGCCTGGAGTGAGGACTACTTAAATGAGCAGTTCTTC
>few|.|TRBV7-9|TRBJ2-1
CASSFEGDEQFF
TGTGCCAGCAGCTTTGAAGGCGATGAGCAGTTCTTC
>.|.|TRBV28|TRBJ2-7
CASITPQLDYEQYF
TGTGCCAGCATTACCCCCCAACTAGACTACGAGCAGTACTTC
>.|.|TRBV11-3|TRBJ2-1
CARSGWDNEHVF
TGTGCCCGCAGCGGATGGGACAATGAGCATGTCTTC
>.|.|TRBV7-2|TRBJ2-1
CASSSYRGGLGQVEQFF
TGTGCCAGCAGCTCCTATAGGGGTGGGTTGGGTCAGGTTGAGCAGTTCTTC
>.|TRBD2|TRBV7-9|TRBJ2-7
CASSQGLAGDGEQYF
TGTGCCAGCAGCCAAGGACTAGCGGGAGACGGCGAGCAGTACTTC
>.|.|TRBV7-8|TRBJ2-7
CSSSWATPGDEKYF
TGTTCAAGCAGCTGGGCCACCCCTGGCGACGAGAAGTACTTC
>.|.|TRBV12-3/TRBV12-4|TRBJ1-1
CASNQQVSMNTEAFF
TGTGCCAGCAATCAACAGGTGTCCATGAACACTGAAGCTTTCTTT
>many|.|TRBV19|TRBJ1-5
CASSIVGGAEGQPQHF
TGTGCCAGTAGTATCGTGGGGGGCGCGGAAGGTCAGCCCCAGCATTTT
>few|.|TRBV27|TRBJ2-1
CASSSPVGHRPPMQFF
TGTGCCAGCAGTTCCCCGGTCGGCCACAGGCCCCCTATGCAGTTCTTC